This T cell receptor (beta chain) was identified during a study of T cells in Graves' hyperthyroidism and ophthalmopathy. The cohort's ophthalmopathy patients, a group with duration under 3 months, had a Clinical Activity Score of at least 3 and a NOSPECS grade of at least 4. Exclusion of patients followed from uncontrolled infection, other autoimmune disease, pregnancy or lactation. Clinical symptoms, serum thyroxine, TRAb, thyroid ultrasound and orbital computed tomography established diagnosis. 10 ml of fresh peripheral blood supplied the PBMCs. TCR beta CDR3 regions were amplified from RNA. During a first-round RT-PCR of the TCR CDR3, the HTBI primer set was used. In TCRdb, the multiplex PCR reads were re-called with MiXCR into one record per CDR3 protein. The sample gives some 340,000 distinct CDR3 sequences, roughly 13% of which show up once; almost 35% is in the top ten. The V end was cut by 0 bases, the J end by 9 bases, with 9 bases between. Germline V gives CDR1 SGHDT, CDR2 YYEEEE. The CDR3 extends over 12 amino acids.

The chain couples TRBV5-6 to TRBJ1-2; possible D gene TRBD1, 5 bases. The source of this sequence is a middle-aged woman with Graves' ophthalmopathy. The material sequenced was blood. CDR3 protein: CASSLGKGSYTF. CDR3 nucleotides: TGTGCCAGCAGCTTGGGTAAGGGGAGCTACACCTTC.